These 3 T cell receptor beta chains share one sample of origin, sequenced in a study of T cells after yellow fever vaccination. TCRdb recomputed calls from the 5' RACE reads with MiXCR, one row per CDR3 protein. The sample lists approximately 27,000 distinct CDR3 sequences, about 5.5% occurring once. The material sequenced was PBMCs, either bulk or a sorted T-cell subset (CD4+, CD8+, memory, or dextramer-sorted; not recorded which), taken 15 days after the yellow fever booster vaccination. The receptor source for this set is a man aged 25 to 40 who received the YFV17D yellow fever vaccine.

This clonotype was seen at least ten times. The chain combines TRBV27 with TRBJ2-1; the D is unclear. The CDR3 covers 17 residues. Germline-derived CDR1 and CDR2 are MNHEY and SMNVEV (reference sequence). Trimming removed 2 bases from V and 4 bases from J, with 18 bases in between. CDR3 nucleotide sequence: TGTGCCAGCAGTTTAATTTTGGGCAGAGACCTGTACAATGAGCAGTTCTTC. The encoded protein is CASSLILGRDLYNEQFF.

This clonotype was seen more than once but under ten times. CDR3 in amino acids: CASSFYGTGWEDTQYF. Written as DNA, the CDR3 is TGTGCCAGCAGCTTTTATGGGACAGGGTGGGAAGATACGCAGTATTTT. V and J are TRBV7-2 and TRBJ2-3; TRBD1 matches at 9 bases. The germline CDR1 and CDR2 sequences are SGHTA and FQGNSA. The V and J ends lost 3 bases and 5 bases, in that order; junction bases with no gene match: 9. This CDR3 region has 16 residues.

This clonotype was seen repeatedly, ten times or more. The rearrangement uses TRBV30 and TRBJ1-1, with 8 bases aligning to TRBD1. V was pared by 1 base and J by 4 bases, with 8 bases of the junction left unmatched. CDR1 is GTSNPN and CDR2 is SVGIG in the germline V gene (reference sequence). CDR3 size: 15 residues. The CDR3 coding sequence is TGTGCCTGGAGTGCTGACAGGGGTTTAGCCACTGAAGCTTTCTTT. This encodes CAWSADRGLATEAFF.